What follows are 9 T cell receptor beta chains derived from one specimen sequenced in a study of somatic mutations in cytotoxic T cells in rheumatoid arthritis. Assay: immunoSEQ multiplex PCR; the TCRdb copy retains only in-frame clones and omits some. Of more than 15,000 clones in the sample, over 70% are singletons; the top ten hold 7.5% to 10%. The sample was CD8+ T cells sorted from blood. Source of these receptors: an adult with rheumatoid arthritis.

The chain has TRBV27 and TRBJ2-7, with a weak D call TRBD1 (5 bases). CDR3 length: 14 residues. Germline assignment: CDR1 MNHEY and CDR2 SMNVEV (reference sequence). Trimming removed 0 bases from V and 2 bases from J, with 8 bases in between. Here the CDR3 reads CASSLSPGTYEQYF. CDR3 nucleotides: TGTGCCAGCAGTTTATCTCCAGGGACCTACGAGCAGTACTTC.

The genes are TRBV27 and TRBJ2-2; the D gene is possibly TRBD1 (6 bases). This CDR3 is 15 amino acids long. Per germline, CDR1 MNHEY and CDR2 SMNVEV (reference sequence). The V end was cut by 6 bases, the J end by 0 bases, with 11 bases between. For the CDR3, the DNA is TGTGCCAGCAGAGACAGGCCTTCGAACACCGGGGAGCTGTTTTTT. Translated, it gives CASRDRPSNTGELFF.

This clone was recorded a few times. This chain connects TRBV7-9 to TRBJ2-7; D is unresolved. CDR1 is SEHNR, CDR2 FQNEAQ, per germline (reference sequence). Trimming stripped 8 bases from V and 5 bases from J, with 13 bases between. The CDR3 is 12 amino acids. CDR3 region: CASALGSDEQYF. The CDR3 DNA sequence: TGTGCCAGCGCCCTCGGGTCCGACGAGCAGTACTTC.

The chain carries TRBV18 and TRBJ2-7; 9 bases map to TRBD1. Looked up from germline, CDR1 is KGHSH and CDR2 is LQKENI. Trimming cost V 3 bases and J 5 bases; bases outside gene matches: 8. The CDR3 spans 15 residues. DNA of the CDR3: TGTGCCAGCTCACCGATGGACAGGGGACCCCACGAGCAGTACTTC. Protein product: CASSPMDRGPHEQYF.

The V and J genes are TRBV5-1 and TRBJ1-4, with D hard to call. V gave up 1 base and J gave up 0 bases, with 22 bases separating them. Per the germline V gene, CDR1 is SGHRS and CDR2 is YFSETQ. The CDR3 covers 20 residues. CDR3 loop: CASSLRLRAGYHSTNEKLFF. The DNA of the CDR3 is TGCGCCAGCAGCTTGAGGTTGAGGGCAGGATATCATTCAACTAATGAAAAACTGTTTTTT.

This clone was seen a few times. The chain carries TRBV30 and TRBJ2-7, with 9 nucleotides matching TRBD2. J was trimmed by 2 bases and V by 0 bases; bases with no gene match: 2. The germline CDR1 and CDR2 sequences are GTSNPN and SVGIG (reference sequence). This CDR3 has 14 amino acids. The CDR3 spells CAWSVGGRAYEQYF. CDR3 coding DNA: TGTGCCTGGAGTGTAGGCGGGAGGGCCTACGAGCAGTACTTC.

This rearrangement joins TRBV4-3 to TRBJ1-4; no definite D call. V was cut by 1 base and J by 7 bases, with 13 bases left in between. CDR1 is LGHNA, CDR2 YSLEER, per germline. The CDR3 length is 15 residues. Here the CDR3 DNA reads TGCGCCAGCAGCCAAGTCTGGAGGGTGGCTGAAAAACTGTTTTTT. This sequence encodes CASSQVWRVAEKLFF.

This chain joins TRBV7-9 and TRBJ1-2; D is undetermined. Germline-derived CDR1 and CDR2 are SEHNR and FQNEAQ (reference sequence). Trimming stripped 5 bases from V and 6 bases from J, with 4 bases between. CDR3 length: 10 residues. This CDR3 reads CASSTDGYTF. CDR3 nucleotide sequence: TGTGCCAGCAGCACAGATGGCTACACCTTC.

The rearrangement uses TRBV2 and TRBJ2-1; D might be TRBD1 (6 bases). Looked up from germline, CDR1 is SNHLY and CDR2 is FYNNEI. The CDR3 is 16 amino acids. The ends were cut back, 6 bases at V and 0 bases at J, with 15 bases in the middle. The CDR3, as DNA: TGTGCCAGCAGAGGGGGTGCGGGTAGCTCCTACAATGAGCAGTTCTTC. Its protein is CASRGGAGSSYNEQFF.